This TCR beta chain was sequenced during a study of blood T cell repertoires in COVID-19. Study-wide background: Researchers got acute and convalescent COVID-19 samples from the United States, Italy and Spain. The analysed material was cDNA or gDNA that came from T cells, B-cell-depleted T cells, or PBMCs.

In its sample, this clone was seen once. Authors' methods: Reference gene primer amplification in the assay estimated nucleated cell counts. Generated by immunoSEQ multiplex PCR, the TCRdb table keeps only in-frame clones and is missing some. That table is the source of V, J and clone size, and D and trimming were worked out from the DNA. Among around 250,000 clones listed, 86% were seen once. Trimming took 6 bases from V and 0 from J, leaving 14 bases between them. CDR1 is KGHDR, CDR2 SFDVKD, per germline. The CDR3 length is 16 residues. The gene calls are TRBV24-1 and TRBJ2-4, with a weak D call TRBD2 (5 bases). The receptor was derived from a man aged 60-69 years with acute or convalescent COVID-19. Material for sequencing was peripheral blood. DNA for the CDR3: TGTGCCACCAGTAGTGGAGTGAGCGGAGCCAAAAACATTCAGTACTTC. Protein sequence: CATSSGVSGAKNIQYF.